These 17 T cell receptor beta chains came from one sample sequenced in a study of cytomegalovirus exposure and HLA in healthy donors. 13 Jbeta primers and 60 Vbeta primers were used for the PCR. TCRdb's table, derived via immunoSEQ multiplex PCR, lists solely in-frame clones and lacks some. Of 150,000 to 200,000 clones listed, roughly 77% are singletons. Sequencing was done on a sample of PBMCs. These receptors came from a man between 18 and 29 years old in good health and CMV-seropositive.

This clone was seen more than once but under ten times. This sequence joins TRBV6-5 and TRBJ1-2; D gene uncertain. CDR3 length equals 14 residues. CDR1 and CDR2 from the germline V gene are MNHEY and SVGAGI. V was shortened by 6 bases and J by 4 bases, with 15 bases between the two germline ends. Here the CDR3 DNA reads TGTGCCAGCAGCCCCCGGGATGTACTCTATGGCTACACCTTC. This encodes CASSPRDVLYGYTF.

The V and J genes are TRBV4-1 and TRBJ2-1; tentative D call: TRBD2 (6 bases). The germline gives CDR1 MGHRA, CDR2 YSYEKL. The CDR3 is 16 residues long. Trimming took 1 base from V and 0 from J, leaving 10 bases between them. The CDR3, as DNA: TGCGCCAGCAGCCAAGCCCTAGCGAGCTCCTACAATGAGCAGTTCTTC. Translating it yields CASSQALASSYNEQFF.

The chain has TRBV15 and TRBJ2-3; D ambiguous. With 0 bases removed from V and 2 bases from J, the gap between germline ends came to 6 bases. There are 14 residues in the CDR3. Germline CDR1 and CDR2: LNHNV and YYDKDF (reference sequence). The CDR3 sequence: CATSRDRFTDTQYF. The CDR3 bases are TGTGCCACCAGCAGAGACAGATTCACAGATACGCAGTATTTT.

This chain uses TRBV2 with TRBJ2-7, with D perhaps TRBD1 (5 bases). CDR1 and CDR2 (germline): SNHLY, FYNNEI. The V and J ends lost 7 bases and 5 bases respectively, with 21 bases between them. The CDR3 runs to 15 residues. The CDR3, as DNA: TGTGCCAGCACTCGACGCAGGGCCCCCGGCAACGAGCAGTACGTC. This codes for CASTRRRAPGNEQYV.

The chain uses TRBV10-2 and TRBJ1-3, with no clear D. The V gene lost 0 bases and the J gene lost 1 base, with 7 bases spanning the gap. This CDR3 contains 15 residues. Germline V CDR1 and CDR2: WSHSY, SAAADI. CDR3 sequence: CASSESWESGNTIYF. The CDR3 nucleotides read TGCGCCAGCAGTGAGTCGTGGGAGTCTGGAAACACCATATATTTT.

This clone showed up just a few times. V usage is TRBV6-1 and J usage is TRBJ1-1; D may be TRBD1 (6 bases). The CDR3 sequence is 13 residues long. The V end was cut by 6 bases, the J end by 5 bases, with 13 bases between. The V gene's germline CDR1 is MNHNS and CDR2 SASEGT. The CDR3, as DNA: TGTGCCAGCAGGGCTGGACAGCGGACTGAAGCTTTCTTT. Amino acid sequence: CASRAGQRTEAFF.

The chain carries TRBV15 and TRBJ2-2; 11 nucleotides match TRBD2. V was pared by 0 bases and J by 6 bases, with 3 bases of the junction left unmatched. Germline V gene lookup returns CDR1 LNHNV and CDR2 YYDKDF (reference sequence). The CDR3 spans 16 residues. The CDR3 DNA reads as TGTGCCACCAGCAGAGACCTAGCGGGGGGACCCGGGGAGCTGTTTTTT. It codes for CATSRDLAGGPGELFF.

This clone was observed a few times. The rearrangement links TRBV28 to TRBJ1-5; possible D gene TRBD1, 5 bases. CDR1 and CDR2 (germline): MDHEN, SYDVKM. This CDR3 is 13 amino acids long. V was shortened by 1 base and J by 4 bases, with 5 bases between the two germline ends. The CDR3 coding sequence is TGTGCCAGCAGTTTATCAGGGAATCAGCCCCAGCATTTT. Protein product: CASSLSGNQPQHF.

The chain couples TRBV14 to TRBJ2-7; D is perhaps TRBD1 (6 bases). V was trimmed by 3 bases and J by 4 bases, leaving 10 bases between them. The CDR3 consists of 13 residues. Per the germline V gene, CDR1 is SGHDN and CDR2 is FVKESK. The CDR3 is CASSQAGAYEQYV. Written as DNA, the CDR3 is TGTGCCAGCAGCCAGGCAGGGGCATACGAGCAGTACGTC.

The chain is built from TRBV10-3 and TRBJ1-2, with 11 bases fitting TRBD1. V was clipped by 8 bases and J by 8 bases; unmatched bases: 13. The CDR3 is made up of 15 amino acids. Germline CDR1 ENHRY, CDR2 SYGVKD. The CDR3 region is CAISKRTGGAEGYTF. As DNA, the CDR3 is TGTGCCATCTCCAAAAGGACAGGGGGCGCGGAAGGCTACACCTTC.

A single count supports this clone. The J gene is TRBJ2-1, the V gene TRBV11-2, with 12 bases that match TRBD2. Germline CDR1 SGHAT, CDR2 FQNNGV. The V gene end was trimmed by 5 bases and the J gene end by 15 bases; junction bases not matched to a gene: 11. The CDR3 loop spans 14 amino acids. CDR3 amino acids: CASSPAGLAGVGFF. CDR3 coding DNA: TGTGCCAGCAGCCCTGCGGGACTAGCGGGCGTCGGGTTCTTC. The full variable domain, rest sourced from reference TRBV11-2 and TRBJ2-1, is EAGVAQSPRYKIIEKRQSVAFWCNPISGHATLYWYQQILGQGPKLLIQFQNNGVVDDSQLPKDRFSAERLKGVDSTLKIQPAKLEDSAVYLCASSPAGLAGVGFFGPGTRLTVL.

A few counts support this clone. The chain recombines TRBV6-1 with TRBJ1-5; D perhaps matches TRBD1 (6 bases). Germline V gives CDR1 MNHNS, CDR2 SASEGT. The V gene lost 4 bases and the J gene lost 5 bases, with 12 bases spanning the gap. The CDR3 sequence is 14 residues long. The DNA for the CDR3 is TGTGCCAGCAGTGCTACAGGGAGCCATCAGCCCCAGCATTTT. It yields the protein CASSATGSHQPQHF.

This chain links TRBV6-1 with TRBJ2-3; possibly TRBD1 for D (6 bases). The germline V gene encodes CDR1 MNHNS and CDR2 SASEGT. The CDR3 is 16 amino acids. The germline V and J ends were trimmed by 3 bases and 0 bases, with 13 bases remaining between them. The CDR3 bases are TGTGCCAGCAGTGACCCCAGGGGCACTAGCACAGATACGCAGTATTTT. Translated: CASSDPRGTSTDTQYF.

The CDR3 here is CASSVTGTDTQYF. CDR3 in DNA: TGTGCCAGCAGTGTGACTGGCACAGATACGCAGTATTTT. This chain links TRBV6-1 with TRBJ2-3; D unresolved. The CDR3 consists of 13 residues. Trimming removed 4 bases at V and 1 base at J, with 6 bases between. CDR1 MNHNS and CDR2 SASEGT come from the germline V gene.

This clone showed up just once. V is TRBV27 and J is TRBJ2-3, with 7 bases matching TRBD2. The CDR3 is made up of 15 amino acids. The V segment lost 3 bases and the J segment 4 bases; nucleotides outside the gene matches: 7. The germline V gene encodes CDR1 MNHEY and CDR2 SMNVEV (reference sequence). As DNA, the CDR3 is TGTGCCAGCAGTTTCAAGCGGGATCGGGCAGATACGCAGTATTTT. Protein: CASSFKRDRADTQYF.

This clone was recorded once. CDR3 protein: CASHSAVSYNEQFF. The DNA for the CDR3 is TGTGCCAGCCATTCGGCGGTCTCCTACAATGAGCAGTTCTTC. The chain couples TRBV6-6 to TRBJ2-1; no reliable D call. This CDR3 is 14 amino acids long. Germline assignment: CDR1 MNHNY and CDR2 SVGAGI (reference sequence). Trimming removed 8 bases from V and 0 bases from J, with 11 bases in between.

This clone was seen a single time. The chain is built from TRBV7-9 and TRBJ2-2; possibly TRBD1 for D (8 bases). The CDR3 sequence is 16 residues long. Between the trimmed V and J ends, which lost 2 bases and 1 base, there was a span of 11 bases. Germline CDR1 SEHNR, CDR2 FQNEAQ (reference sequence). CDR3 coding DNA: TGTGCCAGCAGCTTAAGCGGGACAGGGAACACCGGGGAGCTGTTTTTT. Encoded protein: CASSLSGTGNTGELFF.